One sample yielded the 20 T cell receptor beta chains listed below, sequenced in a study of shared clonotypes between healthy human individuals. Profiling relied on immunoSEQ multiplex PCR, and the TCRdb table lists in-frame clones only, not all of them. The repertoire holds about 2.1 million clones, 85% to 95% seen once, with approximately 1.7% in the top ten. CD8 cells classed as naive were CD45RO-negative and positively selected for CCR7, excluding terminally differentiated effector memory CD45RA+ cells. The specimen was naive CD8+ T cells from PBMCs. These receptors were collected from a man younger than 35 in good health. Some clones in this sample may be carry-over from other donors' samples.

The V gene is TRBV5-5, the J gene TRBJ1-1; D possibly corresponds to TRBD1 (6 bases). The CDR3 runs to 15 residues. Trimming pared 4 bases from V and 4 bases from J, leaving 17 bases between. Germline V gene lookup returns CDR1 SGHKS and CDR2 YYEKEE (reference sequence). CDR3 residues: CASSKLQGPATEAFF. The CDR3 DNA reads TGTGCCAGCAGCAAACTACAGGGCCCTGCCACTGAAGCTTTCTTT.

This sequence joins TRBV11-3 and TRBJ1-5, with 7 bases aligning to TRBD1. Germline assignment: CDR1 SGHNT and CDR2 YENEEA. The CDR3 spans 14 residues. The J segment lost 2 bases and the V segment lost 5 bases, leaving 3 bases of the junction unmatched. CDR3 protein: CASSPGQGNQPQHF. In nucleotides, the CDR3 is TGTGCCAGCAGCCCCGGACAGGGCAATCAGCCCCAGCATTTT.

The chain has TRBV7-9 and TRBJ2-7; 9 bases map to TRBD2. This CDR3 comprises 16 residues. Germline CDR1 is SEHNR and CDR2 is FQNEAQ (reference sequence). Trimming removed 2 bases from V and 2 bases from J; junction bases left unmatched: 7. The CDR3 DNA reads TGTGCCAGCAGCTTATTCACTGCTAGCGGGACCTACGAGCAGTACTTC. It encodes CASSLFTASGTYEQYF.

In this sample, this clone turned up once. The same CDR3 arises from other DNA sequences in this sample as well. The chain uses TRBV6-1 and TRBJ2-7; 10 bases are a match to TRBD2. Germline CDR1 is MNHNS and CDR2 is SASEGT. Losses at the gene ends were 6 bases for V and 0 bases for J; bases not matched to a gene: 5. The CDR3 runs to 15 residues. The CDR3 region is CASRETSGSSYEQYF. Written as DNA, the CDR3 is TGTGCCAGCAGGGAGACTAGCGGGTCCTCCTACGAGCAGTACTTC.

The rearrangement uses TRBV10-3 and TRBJ2-7; TRBD2 is a possible D gene (6 bases). The CDR3 runs to 13 residues. CDR1 and CDR2 (germline): ENHRY, SYGVKD. Trimming took 6 bases from V and 3 from J, leaving 12 bases between them. The chain's CDR3 is CAIREGRDYEQYF. For the CDR3, the DNA is TGTGCCATCAGGGAGGGCAGGGACTACGAGCAGTACTTC.

CDR3 protein: CASSFRQGIVFGGYTF. The CDR3 nucleotides read TGTGCCAGCAGCTTCCGACAGGGGATCGTGTTCGGCGGCTACACCTTC. The rearrangement uses TRBV13 and TRBJ1-2, with 8 bases that match TRBD1. V was pared by 3 bases and J by 8 bases, with 14 bases of the junction left unmatched. This CDR3 region has 16 residues. Germline V gives CDR1 PRHDT, CDR2 FYEKMQ (reference sequence).

The rearrangement joins TRBV7-3 to TRBJ2-2; 9 nucleotides align to TRBD1. Germline CDR1 and CDR2: SGHTA and FQGTGA. The CDR3 length is 16 residues. Trimming cost V 5 bases and J 1 base; bases outside gene matches: 5. Here the CDR3 DNA reads TGTGCCAGCAGCCAGCGGGACAGGGTGAACACCGGGGAGCTGTTTTTT. Translation gives CASSQRDRVNTGELFF.

A word on this clone: In the same sample, other DNA sequences code for this CDR3. The chain uses TRBV10-3 and TRBJ1-3; D call uncertain. The CDR3 contains 15 residues. Germline V gene sequence: CDR1 ENHRY, CDR2 SYGVKD. V shed 0 bases and J shed 1 base, with 7 bases lying between them. For the CDR3, the DNA is TGTGCCATCAGTGAGTCCAGGTCTTCTGGAAACACCATATATTTT. Translation: CAISESRSSGNTIYF.

The chain couples TRBV27 to TRBJ2-7; D might be TRBD1 or TRBD2, each matching 5 bases. CDR3 length: 13 amino acids. Germline CDR1 MNHEY, CDR2 SMNVEV (reference sequence). V was clipped by 5 bases and J by 6 bases, with 14 bases between them. Written as DNA, the CDR3 is TGTGCCAGCAGTACCCCCCCTGGGGGCGAGCAGTACTTC. This gives the protein CASSTPPGGEQYF.

The V and J genes are TRBV29-1 and TRBJ2-3; 11 nucleotides match TRBD2. This CDR3 has 20 residues. Germline trimming cut 7 bases from V and 1 base from J; bases unmatched to any gene: 22. CDR1 is SQVTM and CDR2 is ANQGSEA in the germline V gene. For the CDR3, the DNA is TGCAGCGGGAAACTAGCGGGAGATAGGGCAGGAATACTTCGCACAGATACGCAGTATTTT. As protein: CSGKLAGDRAGILRTDTQYF.

Regarding this clone: The sample carries other DNA sequences with the same CDR3. The V call is TRBV9, the J call TRBJ2-7; D call uncertain. In germline, CDR1 is SGDLS, CDR2 YYNGEE. The CDR3 sequence is 15 residues long. V was cut by 0 bases and J by 0 bases, with 10 bases left in between. The CDR3 reads CASSVAGLSSYEQYF. The CDR3 DNA reads as TGTGCCAGCAGCGTAGCTGGTTTGAGCTCCTACGAGCAGTACTTC.

The J gene is TRBJ1-6, the V gene TRBV6-5, with D tentatively TRBD1 (6 bases). CDR3 length: 14 residues. Germline assignment: CDR1 MNHEY and CDR2 SVGAGI. Trimming shortened V by 10 bases and J by 8 bases, and 18 bases separated the two germline ends. The CDR3 is CAMNEQGRYSPLHF. CDR3 DNA sequence: TGTGCCATGAACGAACAGGGACGATATTCACCCCTCCACTTT.

The rearrangement joins TRBV19 to TRBJ1-5; 12 nucleotides align to TRBD1. With 4 bases clipped from V and 7 bases from J, the junction kept 8 bases outside the gene matches. This CDR3 is built from 16 residues. Germline V lookup: CDR1 LNHDA, CDR2 SQIVND (reference sequence). CDR3 loop: CASSNYPGQGAQPQHF. CDR3 DNA: TGTGCCAGTAGTAATTATCCGGGACAGGGGGCCCAGCCCCAGCATTTT.

V usage is TRBV10-3 and J usage is TRBJ2-1; possibly TRBD2 for D (5 bases). There are 12 residues in the CDR3. Germline-derived CDR1 and CDR2 are ENHRY and SYGVKD. V lost 7 bases and J 4 bases, leaving 8 bases between the germline ends. CDR3 sequence (DNA): TGTGCCATCAATGACTATTACAATGAGCAGTTCTTC. Translated, it gives CAINDYYNEQFF.

The chain is built from TRBV4-2 and TRBJ2-3, with TRBD2 matching over 10 bases. Germline V CDR1 and CDR2: LGHNA, YNFKEQ. V was pared by 2 bases and J by 4 bases, with 6 bases of the junction left unmatched. This CDR3 contains 16 residues. The CDR3 sequence is CASSQRVAGGPDTQYF. The CDR3 DNA sequence: TGTGCCAGCAGCCAAAGAGTAGCGGGAGGTCCAGATACGCAGTATTTT.

The V gene is TRBV2, the J gene TRBJ2-7; TRBD1 agrees at 7 bases. V shed 7 bases, J shed 10 bases, and the junction held 7 bases outside the gene matches. The CDR3 loop spans 11 amino acids. Germline lookup yields CDR1 SNHLY and CDR2 FYNNEI. CDR3 in amino acids: CASKGDSGQYF. Here the CDR3 DNA reads TGTGCCAGCAAAGGGGACAGTGGACAGTACTTC.

The chain couples TRBV2 to TRBJ2-1; a weak D match, TRBD2 (6 bases). Germline V gene lookup returns CDR1 SNHLY and CDR2 FYNNEI. This CDR3 contains 15 residues. Trimming took off 3 bases at V and 6 bases at J, with 15 bases between the two ends. The CDR3 nucleotides are TGTGCCAGCAGTGACCCGGGACTCGGAAGCAATGAGCAGTTCTTC. This gives the protein CASSDPGLGSNEQFF.

As regards this clone: Other DNA sequences in this specimen translate into the identical CDR3. The chain is built from TRBV27 and TRBJ2-5; 8 bases are shared with TRBD1. The junction had 6 bases not matched to a gene; V was cut back by 5 bases and J by 4 bases. The CDR3 loop spans 14 amino acids. Germline V gene sequence: CDR1 MNHEY, CDR2 SMNVEV (reference sequence). CDR3 sequence reads: CASSLDRVGETQYF. The CDR3 nucleotides read TGTGCCAGCAGTCTGGACAGGGTCGGAGAGACCCAGTACTTC.

The genes are TRBV7-6 and TRBJ2-1; TRBD2 matches at 9 bases. The germline V gene encodes CDR1 SGHVS and CDR2 FNYEAQ. The CDR3 sequence is 17 residues long. V gave up 3 bases and J gave up 4 bases; unmatched junction bases: 10. CDR3 nucleotide sequence: TGTGCCAGCAGCTTTGGGATCGCGGGAGGGACTTACAATGAGCAGTTCTTC. Protein product: CASSFGIAGGTYNEQFF.

The rearrangement joins TRBV7-9 to TRBJ2-1; D might be TRBD1 (5 bases). This CDR3 has 15 amino acids. Per the germline V gene, CDR1 is SEHNR and CDR2 is FQNEAQ (reference sequence). V was pared by 3 bases and J by 3 bases, with 12 bases between. CDR3 DNA sequence: TGTGCCAGCAGCTTGACCGGACAAGGCTACAATGAGCAGTTCTTC. Its translation is CASSLTGQGYNEQFF.